This section outlines one T cell receptor (beta chain) sequence together with its context. Its antigen is as yet unknown. This record belongs to a study of CD8+CD57+ T cells in acquired aplastic anemia. Whole-study context: DNA per sorted CD4+ or CD8+ sample ranged roughly 0.18 to 30 ug, averaging approximately 3.1 ug. Among healthy donors, CD4+ cells averaged approximately 11 million reads.

The template for TCR beta VDJ and CDR3 sequence profiling was genomic DNA. TCRdb redid the calling of the reads with MiXCR, one entry per CDR3 protein. The sample lists under 250,000 distinct CDR3 sequences, roughly 35% occurring once. Study outcomes and limitations: Patients and controls were found to share over 25 CD8+ CDR3 sequences. Statistical testing detected no significant gap in CD8+ Simpson's diversity between patients and controls.

Sequenced: sorted CD4+, CD8+, or CD8+CD57+ T cells (not recorded which) from PBMCs. The TCR sequence derives from a human donor in good health, serving as a control.

CDR3 nucleotide sequence: TGTGCCAGCAGCCAAGAGCCTCTGGGGGGAGCTCAGGAGTATTTT. Its translation is CASSQEPLGGAQEYF. The J gene is TRBJ2-3, the V gene TRBV4-2; weak D call: TRBD2 (6 bases). The CDR3 is 15 residues long. Per the germline V gene, CDR1 is LGHNA and CDR2 is YNFKEQ. Between the trimmed V and J ends, which lost 0 bases and 13 bases, there was a span of 20 bases.